A single sample gave rise to the 5 T cell receptor beta chains below, sequenced in a study of T cell responses to AZD1222 COVID-19 vaccine. Assay used: immunoSEQ multiplex PCR; TCRdb lists only in-frame clones, some missing. The sample yields some 30,000 clones, under 90% seen once. The sequencing here drew on peripheral blood, taken 28 days after the second AZD1222 dose. The receptors stem from an adult who received the AZD1222 COVID-19 vaccine.

The J gene is TRBJ1-1, the V gene TRBV10-3, with D hard to call. Germline-derived CDR1 and CDR2 are ENHRY and SYGVKD. Trimming cost V 7 bases and J 2 bases, with 14 bases left between them. The length of the CDR3 is 14 residues. This CDR3 is CAITRASHNTEAFF. In nucleotides, the CDR3 is TGTGCCATCACCCGAGCCTCGCACAACACTGAAGCTTTCTTT.

The rearrangement joins TRBV27 to TRBJ2-7; 7 positions agree with TRBD2. CDR1 and CDR2 (germline): MNHEY, SMNVEV (reference sequence). The CDR3 extends over 12 amino acids. V dropped 4 bases and J dropped 7; count of bases not matched to a gene: 4. CDR3 nucleotide sequence: TGTGCCAGCAGTTGGGGGGGAGGGGAGCAGTACTTC. It yields the protein CASSWGGGEQYF.

This sequence joins TRBV27 and TRBJ2-5, with D perhaps matching TRBD1 (6 bases). The V end lost 2 bases, the J end lost 0 bases, and 7 bases lay between the germline ends. Germline V gene data show CDR1 as MNHEY and CDR2 as SMNVEV (reference sequence). The CDR3 runs 14 residues. CDR3 protein: CASSLAGDQETQYF. CDR3 nucleotide sequence: TGTGCCAGCAGTTTAGCAGGGGACCAAGAGACCCAGTACTTC.

The gene calls are TRBV7-8 and TRBJ1-3, with D perhaps matching TRBD1 (6 bases). The CDR3 spans 16 residues. Looked up from germline, CDR1 is SGHVS and CDR2 is FQNEAQ. V lost 5 bases, J lost 7 bases, and 21 bases lay in between. CDR3 region: CASSPIAGGRANTIYF. The CDR3, as DNA: TGTGCCAGCAGCCCAATTGCTGGGGGGCGAGCGAACACCATATATTTT.

The V gene is TRBV18, the J gene TRBJ1-1; D not certain. Germline loops: CDR1 KGHSH, CDR2 LQKENI. V was cut by 4 bases and J by 1 base, with 10 bases left in between. This CDR3 has 14 residues. The CDR3 nucleotides are TGTGCCAGCTCACGCCTCCCGGGGAACACTGAAGCTTTCTTT. This sequence encodes CASSRLPGNTEAFF.